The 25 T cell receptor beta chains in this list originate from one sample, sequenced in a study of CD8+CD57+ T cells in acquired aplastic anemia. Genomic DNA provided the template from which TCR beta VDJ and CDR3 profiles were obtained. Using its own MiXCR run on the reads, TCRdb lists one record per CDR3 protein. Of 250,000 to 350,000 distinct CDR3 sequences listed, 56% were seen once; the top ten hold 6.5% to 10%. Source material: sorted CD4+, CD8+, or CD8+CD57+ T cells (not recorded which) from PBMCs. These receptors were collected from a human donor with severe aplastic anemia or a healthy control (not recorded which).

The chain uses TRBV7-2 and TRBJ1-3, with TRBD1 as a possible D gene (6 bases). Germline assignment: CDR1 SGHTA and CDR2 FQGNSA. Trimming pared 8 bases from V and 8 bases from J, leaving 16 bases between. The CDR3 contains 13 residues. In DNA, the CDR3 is TGTGCCAGCCAAACAGGGTCGAAGGACACCATATATTTT. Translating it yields CASQTGSKDTIYF.

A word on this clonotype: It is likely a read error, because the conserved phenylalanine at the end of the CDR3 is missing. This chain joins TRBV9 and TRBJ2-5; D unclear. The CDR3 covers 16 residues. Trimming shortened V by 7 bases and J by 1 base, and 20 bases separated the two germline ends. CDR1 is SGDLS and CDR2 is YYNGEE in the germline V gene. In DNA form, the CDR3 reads TGTGCCAGCTCACCGCGACCTCCTTTGGCCCAAGAGACCCAGTACCTC. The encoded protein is CASSPRPPLAQETQYL.

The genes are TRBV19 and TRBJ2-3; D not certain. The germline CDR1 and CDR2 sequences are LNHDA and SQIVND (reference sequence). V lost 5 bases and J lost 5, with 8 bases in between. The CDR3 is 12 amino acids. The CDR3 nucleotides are TGTGCCAGTAGTGCGGCGCGAGATACGCAGTATTTT. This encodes CASSAARDTQYF.

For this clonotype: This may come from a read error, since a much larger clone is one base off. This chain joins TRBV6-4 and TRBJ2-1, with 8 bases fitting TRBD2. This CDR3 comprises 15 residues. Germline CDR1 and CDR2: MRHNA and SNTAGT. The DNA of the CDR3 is TGTACCAGCGGTGACTCGATTCGGGGGGGCCAGGAGCAGTTCTTC. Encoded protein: CTSGDSIRGGQEQFF.

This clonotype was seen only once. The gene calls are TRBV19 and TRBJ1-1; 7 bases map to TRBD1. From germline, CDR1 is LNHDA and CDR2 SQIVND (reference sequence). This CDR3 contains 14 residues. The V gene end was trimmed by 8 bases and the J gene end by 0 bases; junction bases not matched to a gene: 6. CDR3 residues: CASLRQGMNTEAFF. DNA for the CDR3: TGTGCCAGTCTCCGACAGGGCATGAACACTGAAGCTTTCTTT.

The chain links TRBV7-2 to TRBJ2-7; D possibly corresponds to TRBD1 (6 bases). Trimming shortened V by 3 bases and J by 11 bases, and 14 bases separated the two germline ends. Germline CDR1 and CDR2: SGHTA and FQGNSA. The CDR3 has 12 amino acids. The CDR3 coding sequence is TGTGCCAGCAGCTTGTGGACAGAGATGAAGTACTTC. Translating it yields CASSLWTEMKYF.

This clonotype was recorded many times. The CDR3 bases are TGTGCCAGTAGTATAAGGGGGACAGGGGCCCCGAACACTGAAGCTTTCTTT. Translated, it gives CASSIRGTGAPNTEAFF. The chain links TRBV19 to TRBJ1-1, with 10 bases identical to TRBD1. This CDR3 comprises 17 residues. Trimming cost V 2 bases and J 1 base; bases outside gene matches: 7. The germline gives CDR1 LNHDA, CDR2 SQIVND (reference sequence). Variable domain in full (rest from reference TRBV19 and TRBJ1-1): DGGITQSPKYLFRKEGQNVTLSCEQNLNHDAMYWYRQDPGQGLRLIYYSQIVNDFQKGDIAEGYSVSREKKESFPLTVTSAQKNPTAFYLCASSIRGTGAPNTEAFFGQGTRLTVV.

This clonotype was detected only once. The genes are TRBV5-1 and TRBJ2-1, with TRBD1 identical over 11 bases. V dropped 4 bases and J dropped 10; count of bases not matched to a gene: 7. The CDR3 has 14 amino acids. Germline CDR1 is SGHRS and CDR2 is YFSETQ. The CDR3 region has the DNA TGCGCCAGCAGCGCCGGACAGGGGGCACGGGAGCAGTTCTTC. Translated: CASSAGQGAREQFF.

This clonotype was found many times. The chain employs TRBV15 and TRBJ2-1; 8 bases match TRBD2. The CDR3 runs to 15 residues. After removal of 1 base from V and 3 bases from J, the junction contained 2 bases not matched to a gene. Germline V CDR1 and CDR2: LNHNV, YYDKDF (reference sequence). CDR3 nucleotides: TGTGCCACCAGCAGAGCCGGGGGGGACTACAATGAGCAGTTCTTC. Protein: CATSRAGGDYNEQFF.

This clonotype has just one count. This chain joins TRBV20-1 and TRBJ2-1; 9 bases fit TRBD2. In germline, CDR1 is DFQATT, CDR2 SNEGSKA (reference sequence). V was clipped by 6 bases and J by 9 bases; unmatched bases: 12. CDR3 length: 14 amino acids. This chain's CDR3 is CSAQVRGRAGEQFF. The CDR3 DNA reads TGCAGTGCCCAGGTGCGCGGGAGGGCCGGTGAGCAGTTCTTC.

The CDR3, as DNA: TGTGCCATCAAACAAAATGCCGTCGGTTACAATGAGCAGTTCTTC. This gives the protein CAIKQNAVGYNEQFF. The rearrangement joins TRBV10-3 to TRBJ2-1, with no clear D. Germline loops: CDR1 ENHRY, CDR2 SYGVKD. Trimming shortened V by 7 bases and J by 4 bases, and 17 bases separated the two germline ends. CDR3 size: 15 residues.

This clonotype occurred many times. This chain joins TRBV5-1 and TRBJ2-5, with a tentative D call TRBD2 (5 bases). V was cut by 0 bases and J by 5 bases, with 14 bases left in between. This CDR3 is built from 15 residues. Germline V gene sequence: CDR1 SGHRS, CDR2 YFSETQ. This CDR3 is CASSLAEEGRETQYF. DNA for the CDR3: TGCGCCAGCAGCTTGGCGGAGGAAGGTCGGGAGACCCAGTACTTC.

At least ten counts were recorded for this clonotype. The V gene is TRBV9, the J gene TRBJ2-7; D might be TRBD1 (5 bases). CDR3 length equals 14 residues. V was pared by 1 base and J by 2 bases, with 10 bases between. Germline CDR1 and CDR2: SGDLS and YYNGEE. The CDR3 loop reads CASSVLAGTYEQYF. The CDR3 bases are TGTGCCAGCAGCGTATTGGCAGGGACCTACGAGCAGTACTTC. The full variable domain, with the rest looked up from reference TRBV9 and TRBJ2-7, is DSGVTQTPKHLITATGQRVTLRCSPRSGDLSVYWYQQSLDQGLQFLIQYYNGEERAKGNILERFSAQQFPDLHSELNLSSLELGDSALYFCASSVLAGTYEQYFGPGTRLTVT.

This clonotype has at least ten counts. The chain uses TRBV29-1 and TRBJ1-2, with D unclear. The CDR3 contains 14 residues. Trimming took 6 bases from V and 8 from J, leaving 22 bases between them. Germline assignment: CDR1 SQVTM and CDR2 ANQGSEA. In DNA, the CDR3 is TGCAGCGTCCACCCCCTGAGGGTCTCGGGGGGCTACACCTTC. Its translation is CSVHPLRVSGGYTF.

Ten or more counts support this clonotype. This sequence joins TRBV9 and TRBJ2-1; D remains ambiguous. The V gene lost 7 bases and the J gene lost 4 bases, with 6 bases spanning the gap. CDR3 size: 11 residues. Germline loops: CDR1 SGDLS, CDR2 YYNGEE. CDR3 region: CASGMYNEQFF. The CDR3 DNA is TGTGCCAGCGGTATGTACAATGAGCAGTTCTTC.

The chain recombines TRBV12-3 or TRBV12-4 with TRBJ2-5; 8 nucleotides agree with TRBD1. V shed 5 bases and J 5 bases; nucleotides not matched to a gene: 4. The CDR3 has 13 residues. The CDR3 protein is CASSGQGGETQYF. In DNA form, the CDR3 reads TGTGCCAGCAGTGGACAGGGCGGCGAGACCCAGTACTTC.

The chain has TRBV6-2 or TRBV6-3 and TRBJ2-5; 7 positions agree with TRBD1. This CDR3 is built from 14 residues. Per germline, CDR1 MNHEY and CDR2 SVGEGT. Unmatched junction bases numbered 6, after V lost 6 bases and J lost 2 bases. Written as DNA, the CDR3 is TGTGCCAGCAGAGGGGGCTCCCCTCAAGAGACCCAGTACTTC. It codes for CASRGGSPQETQYF.

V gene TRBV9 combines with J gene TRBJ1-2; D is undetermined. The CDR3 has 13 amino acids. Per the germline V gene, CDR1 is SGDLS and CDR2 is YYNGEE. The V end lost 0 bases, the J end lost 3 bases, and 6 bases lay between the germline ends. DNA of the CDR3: TGTGCCAGCAGCGTAGAGGCAGACTATGGCTACACCTTC. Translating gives CASSVEADYGYTF.

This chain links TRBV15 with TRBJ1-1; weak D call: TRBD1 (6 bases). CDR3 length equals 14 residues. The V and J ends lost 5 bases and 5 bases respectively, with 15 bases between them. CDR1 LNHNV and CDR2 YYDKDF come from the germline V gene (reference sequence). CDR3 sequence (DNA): TGTGCCACCAGCGTTTTACAGGGTAGGACTGAAGCTTTCTTT. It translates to CATSVLQGRTEAFF.

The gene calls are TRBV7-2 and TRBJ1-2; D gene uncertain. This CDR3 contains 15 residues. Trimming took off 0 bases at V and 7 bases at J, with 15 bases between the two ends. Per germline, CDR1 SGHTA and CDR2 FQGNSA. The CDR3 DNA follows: TGTGCCAGCAGCTTAGCGGGAAGGGTCTTGAGTGGCTACACCTTC. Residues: CASSLAGRVLSGYTF.

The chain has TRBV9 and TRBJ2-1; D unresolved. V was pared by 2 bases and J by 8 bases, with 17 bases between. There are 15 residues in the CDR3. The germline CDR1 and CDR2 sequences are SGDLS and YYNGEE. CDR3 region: CASSVKASMRDEQFF. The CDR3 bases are TGTGCCAGCAGCGTGAAGGCTAGTATGAGAGATGAGCAGTTCTTC.

This CDR3 is CSARMGARGNEQFF. CDR3 sequence (DNA): TGCAGTGCTAGGATGGGGGCCCGAGGGAATGAGCAGTTCTTC. The rearrangement joins TRBV20-1 to TRBJ2-1, with D perhaps matching TRBD1 (6 bases). The CDR3 loop spans 14 amino acids. Germline loops: CDR1 DFQATT, CDR2 SNEGSKA (reference sequence). Trimming took 3 bases from V and 7 from J, leaving 16 bases between them.

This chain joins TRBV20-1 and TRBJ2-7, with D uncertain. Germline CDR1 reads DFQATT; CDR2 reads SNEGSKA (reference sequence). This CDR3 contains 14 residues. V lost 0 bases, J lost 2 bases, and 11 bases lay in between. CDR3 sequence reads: CSARDKGSAYEQYF. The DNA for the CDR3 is TGCAGTGCTAGAGATAAGGGATCAGCCTACGAGCAGTACTTC.

The CDR3 DNA reads TGTGCCAGCAGCGCCCAACTTGGGGGGGTGAACACCATATATTTT. The encoded protein is CASSAQLGGVNTIYF. The V call is TRBV9, the J call TRBJ1-3; D is perhaps TRBD1 (5 bases). Per the germline V gene, CDR1 is SGDLS and CDR2 is YYNGEE. The CDR3 spans 15 residues. V was shortened by 3 bases and J by 7 bases, with 17 bases between the two germline ends. Variable domain in full (rest from reference TRBV9 and TRBJ1-3): DSGVTQTPKHLITATGQRVTLRCSPRSGDLSVYWYQQSLDQGLQFLIQYYNGEERAKGNILERFSAQQFPDLHSELNLSSLELGDSALYFCASSAQLGGVNTIYFGEGSWLTVV.

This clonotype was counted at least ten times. The CDR3 spells CSARDPLAGLETQYF. CDR3 bases: TGCAGTGCTAGAGATCCGCTAGCGGGGCTAGAGACCCAGTACTTC. This chain links TRBV20-1 with TRBJ2-5; 9 nucleotides line up with TRBD2. CDR3 size: 15 residues. CDR1 and CDR2 (germline): DFQATT, SNEGSKA (reference sequence). J gave up 4 bases and V 0 bases, and 6 bases lay outside the gene matches.